The clone carrying this T cell receptor (beta chain) has a single count. Its antigen is currently unknown. The data were taken from a study of vaccination and CD4 T cells after COVID-19. With the Oncomine TCR Beta short-read assay, DNA from cultured CD4+ T cells was sequenced. TCRdb passed the PCR reads through MiXCR, listing each CDR3 protein once. Of about 17,000 distinct CDR3 sequences in the sample, around 31% are singletons; the top ten hold about 15%. The CDR3 consists of 12 residues. Trimming took 9 bases from V and 13 from J, leaving 18 bases between them. The study's findings and limits: In convalescent patients, a median roughly 90% of post-vaccine SARS-CoV-2-reactive clones appeared only after vaccination. The authors identified 304 of 307 vaccine-specific clones in convalescent patients as spike mono-reactive.

Treatment indicated: roughly 10-day PBMC culture with coronavirus spike peptide pools or control peptides (ViraFEST assay). The PCR-positive dates, March through December 2020, came before the US Alpha, Beta and Delta variants. The clonotype originates from a human donor with COVID-19. Sequences were obtained from cultured CD4+ T cells from blood. This rearrangement joins TRBV12-3 or TRBV12-4 to TRBJ1-4, with a weak D call TRBD1 (5 bases). The CDR3 region is CASSPQGIGLFF. The CDR3 DNA reads as TGTGCCAGTAGCCCGCAGGGCATCGGACTGTTTTTT.